What follows is one TCR beta chain and its context. This record belongs to a study of T cell responses to AZD1222 COVID-19 vaccine. Assay: immunoSEQ multiplex PCR; the TCRdb copy retains only in-frame clones and omits some. Of fewer than 75,000 clones in the sample, under 95% were seen once. The clonotype originates from an adult who received the MenACWY meningococcal vaccine as a control. The sequencing used peripheral blood, collected 28 days after the second dose of the MenACWY control vaccine.

The CDR3 nucleotides are TGCGCCAGCAGCGAGACCGGGACCCCCTACGAGCAGTACTTC. It codes for CASSETGTPYEQYF. The chain links TRBV5-1 to TRBJ2-7; the D gene could be TRBD1 or TRBD2 (5 bases each). This CDR3 is 14 amino acids long. V lost 4 bases, J lost 2 bases, and 13 bases lay in between. CDR1 and CDR2 from the germline V gene are SGHRS and YFSETQ.